This is a list of T cell receptor beta chains from one sample in a study of T cell changes during pregnancy in multiple sclerosis. TCRdb keeps only in-frame clones here, not all; method: immunoSEQ multiplex PCR. The table lists tens of thousands of clones, just under 90% of them singletons. This specimen was CD4+ T cells from peripheral blood mononuclear cells, taken in the first trimester of pregnancy. These receptors were obtained from a female donor with multiple sclerosis, enrolled in a pregnancy study. Both conserved end residues are part of each CDR3. Each record gives: clone size, V gene, D gene, J gene, CDR3 protein, CDR3 DNA. The D gene is left open where the match is weak. Size tells how often a clone was seen (once, few, many) or the class of an expanded clone, and some rows leave it out.

.	TRBV28	.	TRBJ1-6	CASSFTGLRNSPLHF	TGTGCCAGCAGTTTTACAGGGCTTCGAAATTCACCCCTCCACTTT
.	TRBV14	.	TRBJ2-5	CASSQVTGVGQETQYF	TGTGCCAGCAGCCAAGTAACGGGGGTCGGTCAAGAGACCCAGTACTTC
.	TRBV5-1	TRBD1	TRBJ1-1	CASSQTGGAYGEAFF	TGCGCCAGCAGCCAAACAGGGGGCGCCTATGGTGAAGCTTTCTTT
few	TRBV7-2	.	TRBJ2-1	CASSLTPPPGLNEQFF	TGTGCCAGCAGCTTAACCCCACCACCGGGTCTCAATGAGCAGTTCTTC
once	TRBV7-6	.	TRBJ1-3	CASSASPQYSGNTIYF	TGTGCCAGCAGCGCAAGTCCACAGTACTCTGGAAACACCATATATTTT
.	TRBV6-1	TRBD2	TRBJ2-1	CASSQSGSSYNEQFF	TGTGCCAGCAGTCAAAGCGGGAGCTCCTACAATGAGCAGTTCTTC
few	TRBV5-1	TRBD2	TRBJ2-5	CASSPGLAGAQETQYF	TGCGCCAGCAGCCCTGGACTAGCGGGAGCCCAAGAGACCCAGTACTTC
.	TRBV9	TRBD2	TRBJ2-1	CASSVRAGGAYNEQFF	TGTGCCAGCAGCGTTCGAGCGGGAGGCGCCTACAATGAGCAGTTCTTC
.	TRBV30	.	TRBJ1-1	CAWTKVTLRSTEAFF	TGTGCCTGGACAAAGGTGACTTTACGGAGCACTGAAGCTTTCTTT
once	TRBV19	TRBD1	TRBJ1-4	CASSIGQGRTNEKLFF	TGTGCCAGTAGTATCGGACAGGGCAGAACTAATGAAAAACTGTTTTTT
.	TRBV9	TRBD1	TRBJ2-7	CASSVGVGTGGPYEQYF	TGTGCCAGCAGCGTAGGCGTCGGGACAGGGGGCCCCTACGAGCAGTACTTC
.	TRBV6-1	.	TRBJ2-1	CASSVGGASYNEQFF	TGTGCCAGCAGTGTGGGGGGAGCCTCCTACAATGAGCAGTTCTTC
.	TRBV29-1	.	TRBJ2-1	CSVSRGPGYNEQFF	TGCAGCGTCTCGAGAGGGCCGGGTTACAATGAGCAGTTCTTC
.	TRBV7-2	.	TRBJ2-1	CASSPRGLSDEQFF	TGTGCCAGCAGCCCCCGGGGACTGTCCGATGAGCAGTTCTTC
.	TRBV7-9	TRBD2	TRBJ2-7	CASSSQAGGTCYEQYF	TGTGCCAGCAGCTCACAAGCGGGGGGGACTTGCTACGAGCAGTACTTC
.	TRBV7-2	.	TRBJ1-6	CASSPPVREGLHF	TGTGCCAGCAGCCCCCCGGTGAGGGAGGGACTTCACTTT
.	TRBV28	.	TRBJ1-2	CASSLSGQYYGYTF	TGTGCCAGCAGTTTATCCGGACAGTACTATGGCTACACCTTC
.	TRBV19	TRBD1	TRBJ2-1	CATSTGTGATSSYNEQFF	TGTGCCACCTCAACCGGGACAGGGGCGACGAGCTCCTACAATGAGCAGTTCTTC
.	TRBV6-6	.	TRBJ1-2	CASSYGGPTGTYGYTF	TGTGCCAGCAGTTACGGGGGCCCTACGGGGACCTATGGCTACACCTTC
many	TRBV6-6	.	TRBJ1-5	CASRQDGNQPQHF	TGTGCCAGCAGGCAGGATGGCAATCAGCCCCAGCATTTT
.	TRBV27	.	TRBJ2-6	CATRTTGANVLTF	TGTGCCACCCGCACAACTGGGGCCAACGTCCTGACTTTC
.	TRBV7-9	.	TRBJ2-5	CASSSKETQYF	TGTGCCAGCAGCTCTAAAGAGACCCAGTACTTC
once	TRBV30	.	TRBJ1-1	CAWRTGTNTEAFF	TGTGCCTGGAGGACAGGCACGAACACTGAAGCTTTCTTT
.	TRBV6-5	.	TRBJ2-1	CASTLILGGEQFF	TGTGCCAGCACTCTTATTCTAGGGGGTGAGCAGTTCTTC
.	TRBV30	TRBD2	TRBJ2-5	CAWRATSGRWWGTQYF	TGTGCCTGGAGGGCTACTAGCGGGAGGTGGTGGGGGACCCAGTACTTC
.	TRBV10-3	TRBD1	TRBJ1-5	CATRTGYIGNQPQHF	TGTGCCACCAGGACAGGCTATATAGGCAATCAGCCCCAGCATTTT
.	TRBV9	.	TRBJ2-1	CASSVGSDRMYNEQFF	TGTGCCAGCAGCGTAGGGTCTGACAGGATGTACAATGAGCAGTTCTTC
.	TRBV10-3	TRBD2	TRBJ2-7	CAISAGLAGGFYEQYF	TGTGCCATCAGTGCCGGACTAGCGGGAGGCTTCTACGAGCAGTACTTC
.	TRBV5-5	.	TRBJ1-3	CASSLESGRNTIYF	TGTGCCAGCAGCTTGGAGTCAGGGCGAAACACCATATATTTT
.	TRBV19	TRBD1	TRBJ1-2	CASSIAGTGGNYGYTF	TGTGCCAGTAGTATAGCCGGGACAGGGGGGAACTATGGCTACACCTTC
.	TRBV5-4	.	TRBJ1-1	CASSHLGGAKGGTEAFF	TGTGCCAGCAGCCACCTTGGGGGGGCGAAGGGGGGCACTGAAGCTTTCTTT
.	TRBV27	.	TRBJ1-6	CASKNRENNSPLHF	TGTGCCAGCAAAAATAGGGAGAACAATTCACCCCTCCACTTT
once	TRBV19	.	TRBJ1-3	CASSIPPSAPGNTIYF	TGTGCCAGTAGTATCCCTCCGTCAGCGCCTGGAAACACCATATATTTT
.	TRBV5-4	TRBD1	TRBJ2-3	CASSLSATGADTQYF	TGTGCCAGCAGCTTGTCCGCCACAGGGGCAGATACGCAGTATTTT
once	TRBV9	.	TRBJ1-1	CASSPIGGSEAFF	TGTGCCAGCAGCCCCATTGGGGGCTCTGAAGCTTTCTTT
once	TRBV14	TRBD1	TRBJ2-2	CASSRTGANTGELFF	TGTGCCAGCAGCCGGACAGGGGCAAACACCGGGGAGCTGTTTTTT
.	TRBV19	.	TRBJ2-2	CASSIPMGAYTGELFF	TGTGCCAGTAGTATCCCGATGGGGGCATACACCGGGGAGCTGTTTTTT
.	TRBV6-5	.	TRBJ1-1	CASMKAGNTEAFF	TGTGCCAGCATGAAGGCGGGGAACACTGAAGCTTTCTTT
.	TRBV5-5	.	TRBJ1-5	CASSLATNQPQHF	TGTGCCAGCAGCTTGGCTACCAATCAGCCCCAGCATTTT
few	TRBV5-1	TRBD1	TRBJ1-1	CASSSNTDRGNTEAFF	TGCGCCAGCAGCTCAAACACCGACAGGGGGAACACTGAAGCTTTCTTT
once	TRBV28	TRBD1	TRBJ2-1	CASSFLQGVSEQFF	TGTGCCAGCAGTTTCCTGCAGGGGGTCAGTGAGCAGTTCTTC
.	TRBV5-4	TRBD2	TRBJ2-1	CASSSGLAALAEQFF	TGTGCCAGCAGCTCGGGACTAGCGGCCCTGGCTGAGCAGTTCTTC
.	TRBV18	.	TRBJ2-2	CASSRVGSKFTGELFF	TGTGCCAGCTCCCGAGTGGGCAGCAAGTTCACCGGGGAGCTGTTTTTT
.	TRBV6-4	TRBD2	TRBJ2-3	CASSDSPSGSTDTQYF	TGTGCCAGCAGTGACTCTCCTAGCGGGAGCACAGATACGCAGTATTTT
.	TRBV6-5	TRBD1	TRBJ1-2	CASSRQDRAGGYTF	TGTGCCAGCAGTCGACAGGACAGGGCGGGTGGCTACACCTTC